This TCR beta chain was captured by sequencing in a study of beta chain features in type 1 diabetes. The study's findings and limits: In all four CD4+ subsets, TCRB CDR3 length was significantly, moderately reduced in type 1 diabetes.

The sample holds a few counts of this clone. Antigen specificity is unknown. Sequenced material consisted of expressed TCRB transcripts (all of the isolated RNA was reverse transcribed). This table comes from immunoSEQ multiplex PCR, and its TCRdb copy is limited to in-frame clones, with some not included. Of more than 550,000 clones listed, 11% to 15% are singletons. Via the markers CD45RO/CCR7/CD25/CD127/CD95/CD27, stem cell-like memory, regulatory, central memory and naive CD4+ cells were sorted. V gave up 1 base and J gave up 4 bases; unmatched junction bases: 5. CDR1 and CDR2 (germline): LGHNA, YNFKEQ. The CDR3 has 16 amino acids.

Sequenced material: naive CD4+ T cells from blood. The sequence was collected from a young man with type 1 diabetes. The chain has TRBV4-2 and TRBJ1-4; 8 nucleotides line up with TRBD1. This chain's CDR3 is CASSQGWDRNNEKLFF. The CDR3 region has the DNA TGTGCCAGCAGCCAAGGATGGGACAGGAATAATGAAAAACTGTTTTTT.